The 25 T cell receptor beta chains in this list originate from one sample, sequenced in a study of Graves' ophthalmopathy and Graves' hyperthyroidism. RNA transcripts were the template, and TCR beta CDR3 regions were amplified from them. RT-PCR with HTBI primers came first, then second-round multiplex PCR. TCRdb redid the calling of the multiplex PCR reads with MiXCR, one entry per CDR3 protein. The sample holds over a million distinct CDR3 sequences, roughly 35% seen once. Sequenced material: peripheral blood or thyroid tissue (not recorded which). The receptors derive from an adult man with Graves' hyperthyroidism.

In this sample, this clonotype turned up many times. The rearrangement uses TRBV25-1 and TRBJ2-7; 9 bases line up with TRBD2. The CDR3 covers 14 residues. V lost 6 bases, J lost 5 bases, and 8 bases stayed unmatched. Per the germline V gene, CDR1 is MGHDK and CDR2 is SYGVNS. The CDR3 spells CASSEAGGLDEQYF. In nucleotides, the CDR3 is TGTGCCAGCAGCGAAGCGGGAGGTCTCGACGAGCAGTACTTC.

Ten or more counts support this clonotype. This chain connects TRBV12-3 or TRBV12-4 to TRBJ1-5; D ambiguous. Trimming stripped 6 bases from V and 2 bases from J, with 11 bases between. This CDR3 spans 14 amino acids. In DNA, the CDR3 is TGTGCCAGCAGGGGGAAGCGGCGCAATCAGCCCCAGCATTTT. This sequence encodes CASRGKRRNQPQHF.

Notes on this clonotype: This likely comes from a read error, as the CDR3 has no conserved phenylalanine or tryptophan at its end. J is TRBJ2-7 and V is TRBV7-8; D is perhaps TRBD1 (5 bases). The CDR3 is 14 amino acids. Trimming removed 3 bases at V and 0 bases at J, with 9 bases between. CDR1 and CDR2 (germline): SGHVS, FQNEAQ. The CDR3 nucleotides read TGTGCCAGCAGCTTCGGGCAGGGCTCCTACGAGCAGTACCTC. Residues: CASSFGQGSYEQYL.

The table lists this clonotype with many counts. This chain links TRBV9 with TRBJ2-7, with D hard to call. V lost 0 bases, J lost 5 bases, and 9 bases lay in between. The germline CDR1 and CDR2 sequences are SGDLS and YYNGEE. The CDR3 has 13 amino acids. CDR3 in amino acids: CASSVVGSHEQYF. The DNA of the CDR3 is TGTGCCAGCAGCGTAGTCGGTTCGCACGAGCAGTACTTC.

V gene TRBV7-2 combines with J gene TRBJ1-1, with 10 nucleotides matching TRBD1. The CDR3 has 16 amino acids. Germline CDR1 reads SGHTA; CDR2 reads FQGNSA. With 5 bases clipped from V and 6 bases from J, the junction kept 12 bases outside the gene matches. This CDR3 is CASSPDRGKARPEAFF. CDR3 in DNA: TGTGCCAGCAGCCCGGACAGGGGGAAGGCGAGACCTGAAGCTTTCTTT.

This chain connects TRBV9 to TRBJ2-5; TRBD2 matches at 14 bases. The V and J ends lost 0 bases and 5 bases, in that order; junction bases with no gene match: 9. Germline values: CDR1 SGDLS, CDR2 YYNGEE. This CDR3 has 18 residues. The CDR3 reads CASSVGGTSGSLLETQYF. The CDR3 nucleotides are TGTGCCAGCAGCGTAGGCGGGACTAGCGGGAGTCTTTTGGAGACCCAGTACTTC.

This clonotype has only a few counts. This chain connects TRBV7-9 to TRBJ1-2; D might be TRBD1 (6 bases). Trimming took off 5 bases at V and 9 bases at J, with 25 bases between the two ends. The CDR3 runs 16 residues. Germline assignment: CDR1 SEHNR and CDR2 FQNEAQ (reference sequence). For the CDR3, the DNA is TGTGCCAGCAGCATTACACCCGGGACGGGGGCAAAGAGCTACACCTTC. This encodes CASSITPGTGAKSYTF.

This clonotype appeared a few times. CDR3 coding DNA: TGTGCCAGCAGCCAAGATCCGGCCGGGGAGAAAGAGACCCAGTACTTC. This gives the protein CASSQDPAGEKETQYF. The rearrangement links TRBV2 to TRBJ2-5; D possibly corresponds to TRBD2 (5 bases). Germline V CDR1 and CDR2: SNHLY, FYNNEI. V lost 6 bases to trimming and J lost 3 bases, with 20 bases between them. The CDR3 spans 16 residues.

This clonotype showed up many times. Relative to the germline gene, one junction end is altered; a read error may explain this. The rearrangement links TRBV7-2 to TRBJ2-5; D is uncertain. Germline V gene data show CDR1 as SGHTA and CDR2 as FQGNSA. The CDR3 covers 11 residues. CDR3: CASSLKSAPDF. Here the CDR3 DNA reads TGTGCCAGCAGCTTAAAGAGTGCCCCTGACTTC.

Ten or more counts support this clonotype. The chain links TRBV12-3 or TRBV12-4 to TRBJ1-5; the D is unclear. The V and J ends lost 1 base and 12 bases respectively, with 7 bases between them. This CDR3 has 11 residues. The CDR3 is CASSLGNSQHF. CDR3 nucleotides: TGTGCCAGCAGTTTAGGGAACAGCCAGCATTTT.

This clonotype was seen at least ten times. The chain employs TRBV11-2 and TRBJ2-2; perhaps TRBD1 as D (6 bases). The CDR3 is 15 amino acids. V was trimmed by 5 bases and J by 6 bases, leaving 16 bases between them. Germline CDR1 SGHAT, CDR2 FQNNGV. The chain's CDR3 is CASSTPNRAPGELFF. DNA for the CDR3: TGTGCCAGCAGCACACCCAACAGGGCGCCCGGGGAGCTGTTTTTT.

This clonotype appeared many times. The chain recombines TRBV20-1 with TRBJ2-7; D gene ambiguous. Trimming took 1 base from V and 4 from J, leaving 8 bases between them. This CDR3 region has 12 residues. Germline V gives CDR1 DFQATT, CDR2 SNEGSKA (reference sequence). As DNA, the CDR3 is TGCAGTGCTAGAGTCGTTCCGTACGAGCAGTACTTC. Residues: CSARVVPYEQYF.

This clonotype has ten or more counts. The chain recombines TRBV2 with TRBJ2-6; unclear D gene. The germline V gene encodes CDR1 SNHLY and CDR2 FYNNEI. The length of the CDR3 is 14 residues. V gave up 5 bases and J gave up 1 base, with 6 bases separating them. The CDR3 nucleotides read TGTGCCAGCAGTATCGCTTCTGGGGCCAACGTCCTGACTTTC. It specifies CASSIASGANVLTF.

This clonotype was counted at least ten times. The genes are TRBV19 and TRBJ2-6, with D uncertain. V lost 7 bases, J lost 4 bases, and 8 bases lay in between. CDR1 and CDR2 (germline): LNHDA, SQIVND (reference sequence). CDR3 length: 13 amino acids. CDR3 DNA sequence: TGTGCCAGTACCCGCAAGGGGGCCAACGTCCTGACTTTC. This sequence encodes CASTRKGANVLTF.

A remark on this clonotype: The junction departs from germline at one end; a sequencing error may be responsible. This chain connects TRBV10-3 to TRBJ1-2; no definite D call. The germline V gene encodes CDR1 ENHRY and CDR2 SYGVKD. The CDR3 spans 10 residues. The CDR3 is CAIGDYGYTF. The DNA for the CDR3 is TGTGCCATCGGTGACTATGGCTACACCTTC.

The rearrangement links TRBV11-2 to TRBJ2-3; maybe TRBD2 (5 bases). Germline CDR1 and CDR2: SGHAT and FQNNGV. The length of the CDR3 is 12 residues. V shed 6 bases and J shed 5 bases, with 9 bases lying between them. The CDR3 here is CASRGGGDTQYF. Written as DNA, the CDR3 is TGTGCCAGCAGGGGCGGAGGAGATACGCAGTATTTT.

This clonotype has just a few counts. The chain joins TRBV14 to TRBJ1-5, with D possibly being TRBD1 (5 bases). Germline V gene lookup returns CDR1 SGHDN and CDR2 FVKESK. The CDR3 totals 15 residues. Trimming removed 6 bases from V and 4 bases from J, with 16 bases in between. Written as DNA, the CDR3 is TGTGCCAGCAGTTCCTTGGGACTGACGAATCAGCCCCAGCATTTT. Translation gives CASSSLGLTNQPQHF.

In regard to this clonotype: A much larger clonotype is one base distant, so this may be a read error. The V call is TRBV10-2, the J call TRBJ1-2; weak D call: TRBD1 (6 bases). CDR1 and CDR2 from the germline V gene are WSHSY and SAAADI. CDR3 size: 14 residues. V was pared by 0 bases and J by 1 base, with 6 bases between. CDR3 coding DNA: TGCGCCAGCAGTGAGTCGGACAGTAACTATGGCTACACCTTC. This codes for CASSESDSNYGYTF.

This CDR3 reads CAISGNQPQHF. DNA of the CDR3: TGTGCCATCAGTGGGAATCAGCCCCAGCATTTT. This rearrangement joins TRBV10-3 to TRBJ1-5; D gene ambiguous. The CDR3 contains 11 residues. CDR1 and CDR2 from the germline V gene are ENHRY and SYGVKD. The V gene lost 4 bases and the J gene lost 4 bases, with 2 bases spanning the gap.

The chain uses TRBV4-1 and TRBJ1-5; D call uncertain. V gave up 0 bases and J gave up 0 bases, with 12 bases separating them. The CDR3 consists of 17 residues. CDR1 is MGHRA and CDR2 is YSYEKL in the germline V gene. The CDR3 loop is CASSQETGPYSNQPQHF. The CDR3 DNA is TGCGCCAGCAGCCAAGAAACGGGCCCCTATAGCAATCAGCCCCAGCATTTT.

This clonotype was counted many times. V usage is TRBV11-2 and J usage is TRBJ2-5; D may be TRBD1 (6 bases). CDR3 length: 14 residues. Germline assignment: CDR1 SGHAT and CDR2 FQNNGV. V was trimmed by 5 bases and J by 5 bases, leaving 15 bases between them. The CDR3 here is CASSLQGLAETQYF. CDR3 nucleotide sequence: TGTGCCAGCAGCCTACAGGGTCTTGCGGAGACCCAGTACTTC.

V usage is TRBV4-3 and J usage is TRBJ2-7; unclear D gene. The CDR3 loop spans 12 amino acids. The germline gives CDR1 LGHNA, CDR2 YSLEER. The ends were cut back, 3 bases at V and 5 bases at J, with 8 bases in the middle. CDR3 in DNA: TGCGCCAGCAGCCATCATCTCGACGAGCAGTACTTC. Translated, it gives CASSHHLDEQYF.

This clonotype was detected only a few times. V gene TRBV19 combines with J gene TRBJ1-4; possibly TRBD1 for D (5 bases). CDR3 length: 13 amino acids. Trimming pared 9 bases from V and 4 bases from J, leaving 12 bases between. Germline assignment: CDR1 LNHDA and CDR2 SQIVND (reference sequence). Written as DNA, the CDR3 is TGTGCCAGCCGGAGTAGGGGTAATGAAAAACTGTTTTTT. This gives the protein CASRSRGNEKLFF.

This clonotype was recorded at least ten times. The chain couples TRBV19 to TRBJ1-1, with D unresolved. The CDR3 contains 15 residues. Germline lookup yields CDR1 LNHDA and CDR2 SQIVND (reference sequence). The V end was cut by 6 bases, the J end by 2 bases, with 16 bases between. CDR3 amino acids: CASSTRREVNTEAFF. DNA of the CDR3: TGTGCCAGTAGCACTAGAAGGGAAGTAAACACTGAAGCTTTCTTT.

In the case of this clonotype: One end of the junction is discordant with germline, which a read error may explain. The J gene is TRBJ2-1, the V gene TRBV7-2; 8 bases fit TRBD2. Germline V gene sequence: CDR1 SGHTA, CDR2 FQGNSA. The CDR3 runs to 16 residues. The CDR3, as DNA: TGTGCCAGCAGCCTGAACCCCGGACTAGCTGACAACGAGCAGTTCTTC. It translates to CASSLNPGLADNEQFF.